This T cell receptor (beta chain) was sequenced in a study of CXCR3-negative and CXCR3-positive naive CD8 T cells. Carrying UMI labels, the TRB cDNA libraries were prepared through 5' RACE. TCRdb re-called the 5' RACE reads; one entry per CDR3 protein, DNA not given. The clone table shows 46,000 or so distinct CDR3 sequences, with the ten largest holding 1.6%. Study-wide points: With surface CD5 comparable between naive subsets, TCR strength was estimated using properties derived from the TRB CDR3. Naive cells that were CXCR3-negative or CXCR3-positive used TRBV-TRBJ genes alike, while memory cells diverged. Memory CD8+ cells showed much lower diversity, while both naive subsets displayed comparably high diversity.

Of note for this clonotype: What it recognizes is unknown.

The CDR3 consists of 12 residues. The germline gives CDR1 SEHNR, CDR2 FQNEAQ (reference sequence). The source material was naive CXCR3- CD8+ T cells from blood. Subset described: CD45RO-CCR7+CD27+CD95- naive CD8+ T cells lacking CXCR3 (TNR3-). This receptor was obtained from a human donor in good health. Some clones in this sample may be carry-over from other donors' samples. The rearrangement uses TRBV7-9 and TRBJ1-1. CDR3 in amino acids: CASSSRSTEAFF.